These 17 T cell receptor beta chains share one sample of origin, sequenced in a study of blood T cell repertoires in COVID-19. The protocol was immunoSEQ multiplex PCR, while the TCRdb copy is restricted to in-frame clones and leaves out a portion. The sample lists about 320,000 clones, 85% to 95% occurring once. The sample taken for sequencing was PBMCs or T cells enriched from blood (not recorded which). All receptors come from a woman in her twenties or thirties who had been exposed to COVID-19.

In DNA, the CDR3 is TGCGCCAGCAGCTTGGCGCCAGGGGACGGTGGCTACACCTTC. Translated, it gives CASSLAPGDGGYTF. The V gene is TRBV5-1, the J gene TRBJ1-2, with TRBD1 as a possible D gene (6 bases). The ends were cut back, 0 bases at V and 7 bases at J, with 13 bases in the middle. Germline V lookup: CDR1 SGHRS, CDR2 YFSETQ. This CDR3 is 14 amino acids long.

This chain connects TRBV12-3 or TRBV12-4 to TRBJ2-3; D unresolved. The CDR3 extends over 13 amino acids. The germline V and J ends were trimmed by 0 bases and 5 bases, with 6 bases remaining between them. The CDR3 protein is CASSLALGDTQYF. The DNA of the CDR3 is TGTGCCAGCAGTTTAGCGCTCGGAGATACGCAGTATTTT.

This chain links TRBV19 with TRBJ2-1; 10 positions agree with TRBD1. Germline V gives CDR1 LNHDA, CDR2 SQIVND (reference sequence). The V segment lost 10 bases and the J segment 6 bases; nucleotides outside the gene matches: 9. The CDR3 is 14 residues long. CDR3 bases: TGTGCCACCGTGCCCCGGGACAGGGGCAATGAGCAGTTCTTC. Translation: CATVPRDRGNEQFF.

The chain joins TRBV2 to TRBJ2-7; 9 nucleotides align to TRBD1. The junction had 5 bases not matched to a gene; V was cut back by 5 bases and J by 3 bases. Germline CDR1 is SNHLY and CDR2 is FYNNEI. The CDR3 is made up of 14 amino acids. The CDR3 reads CASSLRTGDYEQYF. CDR3 nucleotides: TGTGCCAGCAGTCTCCGGACAGGGGACTACGAGCAGTACTTC.

V and J are TRBV19 and TRBJ1-5; unclear D gene. V gave up 6 bases and J gave up 2 bases, with 11 bases separating them. This CDR3 comprises 14 residues. Germline CDR1 LNHDA, CDR2 SQIVND (reference sequence). The CDR3 is CASRPAVGNQPQHF. The CDR3 coding sequence is TGTGCCAGTAGGCCTGCGGTGGGCAATCAGCCCCAGCATTTT.

V and J are TRBV3-1 (or the pseudogene TRBV3-2) and TRBJ1-5; 8 positions agree with TRBD1. The germline CDR1 and CDR2 sequences are LGHDT and YNNKEL (reference sequence). The CDR3 totals 15 residues. V lost 4 bases and J lost 2; bases outside the gene matches: 4. CDR3 in DNA: TGTGCCAGCAGCCCAGGGGGCGCCGGCAATCAGCCCCAGCATTTT. The encoded protein is CASSPGGAGNQPQHF.

This clone was seen a single time. The chain recombines TRBV2 with TRBJ1-3; 7 bases align to TRBD1. The germline V gene has CDR1 SNHLY and CDR2 FYNNEI. CDR3 length equals 13 residues. Trimming removed 5 bases from V and 7 bases from J; junction bases left unmatched: 5. CDR3 sequence (DNA): TGTGCCAGCAGTCCGACAGGGCGTAACACCATATATTTT. This sequence encodes CASSPTGRNTIYF.

This chain connects TRBV27 to TRBJ2-3, with a tentative D call TRBD2 (6 bases). This CDR3 spans 16 amino acids. The germline V gene has CDR1 MNHEY and CDR2 SMNVEV (reference sequence). Between the trimmed V and J ends, which lost 5 bases and 4 bases, there was a span of 19 bases. CDR3: CASSTPGLPTPDTQYF. CDR3 DNA: TGTGCCAGCAGTACCCCGGGACTCCCTACCCCAGATACGCAGTATTTT.

The chain recombines TRBV5-1 with TRBJ1-2; TRBD1 matches at 10 bases. V gave up 4 bases and J gave up 6 bases; unmatched junction bases: 6. This CDR3 is 14 amino acids long. CDR1 and CDR2 (germline): SGHRS, YFSETQ. CDR3 in DNA: TGCGCCAGCAGCCCGGACAGGGGGGAGGATGGCTACACCTTC. Protein sequence: CASSPDRGEDGYTF.

A remark on this clone: Other DNA sequences in the sample encode the same CDR3. The rearrangement joins TRBV7-9 to TRBJ1-1, with D possibly TRBD1 on 6 matching bases. Trimming cost V 3 bases and J 2 bases, with 10 bases left between them. The V gene's germline CDR1 is SEHNR and CDR2 FQNEAQ (reference sequence). This CDR3 spans 14 amino acids. CDR3 region: CASSLGGLNTEAFF. Here the CDR3 DNA reads TGTGCCAGCAGCTTGGGGGGGCTAAACACTGAAGCTTTCTTT.

The sample holds one count of this clone. V is TRBV18 and J is TRBJ2-1, with D possibly being TRBD2 (6 bases). V lost 1 base and J 0 bases, leaving 10 bases between the germline ends. Germline V gene sequence: CDR1 KGHSH, CDR2 LQKENI. This CDR3 has 16 residues. The CDR3 here is CASSPHLGGSYNEQFF. The CDR3 bases are TGTGCCAGCTCACCACATCTGGGGGGCTCCTACAATGAGCAGTTCTTC.

This clone appeared a single time. This CDR3 is CASSLTGEETQYF. The CDR3, as DNA: TGTGCCAGCAGCTTGACAGGGGAAGAGACCCAGTACTTC. The J gene is TRBJ2-5, the V gene TRBV11-3; TRBD1 aligns across 8 bases. V dropped 3 bases and J dropped 3; count of bases not matched to a gene: 0. The CDR3 covers 13 residues. Germline CDR1 SGHNT, CDR2 YENEEA.

The chain joins TRBV24-1 to TRBJ2-5; no clear D. Trimming pared 3 bases from V and 5 bases from J, leaving 15 bases between. The germline V gene has CDR1 KGHDR and CDR2 SFDVKD. This CDR3 has 15 amino acids. CDR3 sequence reads: CATSDPGSSGETQYF. CDR3 bases: TGTGCCACCAGTGATCCCGGGTCCTCTGGGGAGACCCAGTACTTC.

The sample holds one count of this clone. The genes are TRBV4-1 and TRBJ1-5; D possibly corresponds to TRBD1 (5 bases). The CDR3 spans 15 residues. The germline V gene has CDR1 MGHRA and CDR2 YSYEKL. Trimming cost V 0 bases and J 3 bases, with 9 bases left between them. The CDR3 sequence is CASSQDRQINQPQHF. For the CDR3, the DNA is TGCGCCAGCAGCCAAGATCGACAGATCAATCAGCCCCAGCATTTT.

CDR3 coding DNA: TGTGCCAGCTCACCGGGGGAGGGATTCTCCTACGAGCAGTACTTC. Translating gives CASSPGEGFSYEQYF. This rearrangement joins TRBV18 to TRBJ2-7; TRBD2 matches at 7 bases. V was clipped by 3 bases and J by 0 bases; unmatched bases: 5. The germline gives CDR1 KGHSH, CDR2 LQKENI. This CDR3 spans 15 amino acids.

The chain joins TRBV5-4 to TRBJ2-7; D not certain. CDR1 and CDR2 from the germline V gene are SGHNT and YYREEE (reference sequence). The V gene lost 4 bases and the J gene lost 2 bases, with 16 bases spanning the gap. The CDR3 covers 15 residues. As DNA, the CDR3 is TGTGCCAGCAGCCACTACCCGGCGGAAACCTACGAGCAGTACTTC. This sequence encodes CASSHYPAETYEQYF.

The V gene is TRBV5-1, the J gene TRBJ1-2; 7 bases line up with TRBD1. CDR1 SGHRS and CDR2 YFSETQ come from the germline V gene. V gave up 4 bases and J gave up 5 bases; unmatched junction bases: 14. CDR3 length equals 16 residues. In nucleotides, the CDR3 is TGCGCCAGCAGCCGAAGCCAAGACAGGGAAATATATGGCTACACCTTC. Translated, it gives CASSRSQDREIYGYTF.